A single sample is the source of the 6 T cell receptor beta chains below, sequenced in a study of T cells expressing NK-cell markers. TCRdb reprocessed the 5' RACE reads and stores each CDR3 protein as one record, lacking DNA. This repertoire includes 400,000 to 450,000 distinct CDR3 sequences. Sequencing was performed on blood T cells: a sorted CD56 or NKG2C T cell subset, CD4+ or CD8+ T cells, or bulk PBMC T cells (not recorded which). Receptors were obtained from a woman between 18 and 75 years old in good health.

The chain couples TRBV20-1 to TRBJ2-2; the D call from TCRdb, TRBD1, cannot be confirmed without DNA. Germline V lookup: CDR1 DFQATT, CDR2 SNEGSKA (reference sequence). This CDR3 has 13 amino acids. The CDR3 loop reads CSAMGQHTGELFF.

The rearrangement joins TRBV20-1 to TRBJ1-5. The length of the CDR3 is 12 residues. Per germline, CDR1 DFQATT and CDR2 SNEGSKA (reference sequence). The CDR3 is CSAMGSNQPQHF.

The rearrangement links TRBV15 to TRBJ2-5. The CDR3 consists of 14 residues. Per germline, CDR1 LNHNV and CDR2 YYDKDF (reference sequence). This CDR3 reads CATRSFWMGETQYF.

J is TRBJ1-5 and V is TRBV12-3 or TRBV12-4. CDR3 size: 15 residues. CDR3 sequence reads: CASSLRRVSNQPQHF.

The chain couples TRBV29-1 to TRBJ2-3; TCRdb indicates TRBD2, and absent DNA this call remains unverified. This CDR3 is 14 amino acids long. CDR1 SQVTM and CDR2 ANQGSEA come from the germline V gene. The CDR3 protein is CSVEELAGPDTQYF.

V usage is TRBV7-8 and J usage is TRBJ1-1. Germline V gene data show CDR1 as SGHVS and CDR2 as FQNEAQ. The CDR3 extends over 14 amino acids. The CDR3 sequence: CASSLVGGVGEAFF.